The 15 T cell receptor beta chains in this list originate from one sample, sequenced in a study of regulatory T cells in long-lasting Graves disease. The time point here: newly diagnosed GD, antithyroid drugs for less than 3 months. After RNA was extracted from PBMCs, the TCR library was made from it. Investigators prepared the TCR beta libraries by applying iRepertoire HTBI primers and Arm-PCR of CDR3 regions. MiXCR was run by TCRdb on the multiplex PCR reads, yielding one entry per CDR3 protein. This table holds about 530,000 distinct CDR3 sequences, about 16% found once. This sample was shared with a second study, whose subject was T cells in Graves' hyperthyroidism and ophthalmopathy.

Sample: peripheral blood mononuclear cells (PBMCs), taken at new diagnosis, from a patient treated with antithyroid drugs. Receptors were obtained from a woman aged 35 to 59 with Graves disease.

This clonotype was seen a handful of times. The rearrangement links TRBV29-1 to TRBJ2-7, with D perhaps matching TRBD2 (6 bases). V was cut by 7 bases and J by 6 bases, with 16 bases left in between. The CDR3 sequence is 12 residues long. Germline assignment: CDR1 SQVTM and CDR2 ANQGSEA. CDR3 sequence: CSAGRDFTEQYF. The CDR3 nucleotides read TGCAGCGCAGGCCGGGACTTCACCGAGCAGTACTTC.

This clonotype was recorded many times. As DNA, the CDR3 is TGTGCCAGCAGCTCCCCGCCGCAGGGGACCTACGAGCAGTACTTC. The encoded protein is CASSSPPQGTYEQYF. This sequence joins TRBV7-9 and TRBJ2-7, with TRBD1 as a possible D gene (6 bases). The germline V gene encodes CDR1 SEHNR and CDR2 FQNEAQ (reference sequence). V was clipped by 4 bases and J by 2 bases, with 15 bases between them. The CDR3 is made up of 15 amino acids.

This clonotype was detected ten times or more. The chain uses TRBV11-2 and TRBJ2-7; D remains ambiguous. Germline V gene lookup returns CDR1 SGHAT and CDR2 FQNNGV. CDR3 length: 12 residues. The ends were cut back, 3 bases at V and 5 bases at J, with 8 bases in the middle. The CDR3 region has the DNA TGTGCCAGCAGCTTTAGTGGCAACGAGCAGTACTTC. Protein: CASSFSGNEQYF.

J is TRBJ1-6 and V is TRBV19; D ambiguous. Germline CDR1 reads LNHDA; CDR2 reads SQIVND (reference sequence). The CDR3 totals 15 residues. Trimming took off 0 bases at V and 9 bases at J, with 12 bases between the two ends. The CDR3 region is CASSIDPWGSSPLHF. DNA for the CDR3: TGTGCCAGTAGTATAGACCCGTGGGGAAGTTCACCCCTCCACTTT.

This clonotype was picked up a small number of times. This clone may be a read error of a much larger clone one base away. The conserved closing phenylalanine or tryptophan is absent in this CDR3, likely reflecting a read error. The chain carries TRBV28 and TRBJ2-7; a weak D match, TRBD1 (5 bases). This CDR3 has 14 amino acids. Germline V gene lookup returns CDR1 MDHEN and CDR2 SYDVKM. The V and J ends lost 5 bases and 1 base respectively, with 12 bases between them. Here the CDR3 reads CASSRTSYSYEQYL. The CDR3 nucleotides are TGTGCCAGCAGTCGGACATCTTATTCCTACGAGCAGTACCTC.

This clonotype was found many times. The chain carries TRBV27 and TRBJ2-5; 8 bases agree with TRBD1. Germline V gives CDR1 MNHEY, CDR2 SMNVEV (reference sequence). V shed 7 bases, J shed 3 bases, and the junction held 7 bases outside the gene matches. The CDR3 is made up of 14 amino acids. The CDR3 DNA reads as TGTGCCAGCAATCGCAGGGGGCGCGAAGAGACCCAGTACTTC. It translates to CASNRRGREETQYF.

The CDR3 sequence is CSALRTGEIYGYTF. The CDR3 DNA reads TGCAGTGCTCTTAGGACAGGGGAGATATATGGCTACACCTTC. The V gene is TRBV20-1, the J gene TRBJ1-2, with TRBD1 matching over 9 bases. This CDR3 spans 14 amino acids. V lost 5 bases to trimming and J lost 5 bases; unmatched junction nucleotides: 9. CDR1 is DFQATT, CDR2 SNEGSKA, per germline (reference sequence).

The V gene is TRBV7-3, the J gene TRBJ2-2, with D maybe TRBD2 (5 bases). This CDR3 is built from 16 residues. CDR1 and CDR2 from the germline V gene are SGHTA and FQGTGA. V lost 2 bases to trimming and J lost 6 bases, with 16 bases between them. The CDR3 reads CASSLYPGIEAGELFF. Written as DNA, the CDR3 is TGTGCCAGCAGCTTATATCCGGGAATAGAGGCCGGGGAGCTGTTTTTT.

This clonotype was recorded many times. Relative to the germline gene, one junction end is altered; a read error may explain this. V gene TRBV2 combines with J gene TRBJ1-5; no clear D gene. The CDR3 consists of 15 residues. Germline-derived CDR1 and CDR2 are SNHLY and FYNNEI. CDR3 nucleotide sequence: TGTGCCAGCAGAGAAGGGTCCATTAGCAATCAGCCCCAGCATTTT. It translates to CASREGSISNQPQHF.

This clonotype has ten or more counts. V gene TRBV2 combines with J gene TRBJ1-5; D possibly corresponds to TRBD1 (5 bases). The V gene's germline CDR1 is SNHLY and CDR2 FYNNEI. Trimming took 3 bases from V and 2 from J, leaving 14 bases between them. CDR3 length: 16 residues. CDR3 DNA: TGTGCCAGCAGTGATTTGGGGGGAGTCGGCAATCAGCCCCAGCATTTT. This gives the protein CASSDLGGVGNQPQHF.

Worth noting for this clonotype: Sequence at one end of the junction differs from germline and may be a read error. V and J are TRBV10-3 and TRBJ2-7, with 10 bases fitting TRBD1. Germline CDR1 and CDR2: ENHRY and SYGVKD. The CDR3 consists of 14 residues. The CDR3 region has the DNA TGTGCCATCAGTGAAGACAGGGGGCGGTACGAGCAGCACTTC. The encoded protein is CAISEDRGRYEQHF.

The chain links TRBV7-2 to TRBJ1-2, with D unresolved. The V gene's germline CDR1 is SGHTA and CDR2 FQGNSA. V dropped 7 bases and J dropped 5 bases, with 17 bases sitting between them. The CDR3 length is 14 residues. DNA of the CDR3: TGTGCCAGCAATCAAGGAATTATAAATTATGGCTACACCTTC. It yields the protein CASNQGIINYGYTF. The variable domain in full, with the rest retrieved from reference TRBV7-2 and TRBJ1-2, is GAGVSQSPSNKVTEKGKDVELRCDPISGHTALYWYRQSLGQGLEFLIYFQGNSAPDKSGLPSDRFSAERTGGSVSTLTIQRTQQEDSAVYLCASNQGIINYGYTFGSGTRLTVV.

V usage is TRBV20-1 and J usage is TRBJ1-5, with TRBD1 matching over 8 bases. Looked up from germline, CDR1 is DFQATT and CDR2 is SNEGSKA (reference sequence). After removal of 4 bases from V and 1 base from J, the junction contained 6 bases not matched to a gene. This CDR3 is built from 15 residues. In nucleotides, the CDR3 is TGCAGTGCTACCCCAGGGGGCGCGAGCAATCAGCCCCAGCATTTT. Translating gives CSATPGGASNQPQHF.

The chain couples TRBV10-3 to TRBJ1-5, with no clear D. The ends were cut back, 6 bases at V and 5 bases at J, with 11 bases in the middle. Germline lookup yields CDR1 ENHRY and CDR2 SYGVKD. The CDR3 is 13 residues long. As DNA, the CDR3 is TGTGCCATCAGGAATGGGGTAGATCAGCCCCAGCATTTT. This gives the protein CAIRNGVDQPQHF.

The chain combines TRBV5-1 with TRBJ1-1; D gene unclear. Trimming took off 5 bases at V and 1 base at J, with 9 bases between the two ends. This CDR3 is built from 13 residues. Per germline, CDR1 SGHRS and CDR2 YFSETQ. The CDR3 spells CASRQSENTEAFF. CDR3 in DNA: TGCGCCAGCAGGCAATCAGAGAACACTGAAGCTTTCTTT.